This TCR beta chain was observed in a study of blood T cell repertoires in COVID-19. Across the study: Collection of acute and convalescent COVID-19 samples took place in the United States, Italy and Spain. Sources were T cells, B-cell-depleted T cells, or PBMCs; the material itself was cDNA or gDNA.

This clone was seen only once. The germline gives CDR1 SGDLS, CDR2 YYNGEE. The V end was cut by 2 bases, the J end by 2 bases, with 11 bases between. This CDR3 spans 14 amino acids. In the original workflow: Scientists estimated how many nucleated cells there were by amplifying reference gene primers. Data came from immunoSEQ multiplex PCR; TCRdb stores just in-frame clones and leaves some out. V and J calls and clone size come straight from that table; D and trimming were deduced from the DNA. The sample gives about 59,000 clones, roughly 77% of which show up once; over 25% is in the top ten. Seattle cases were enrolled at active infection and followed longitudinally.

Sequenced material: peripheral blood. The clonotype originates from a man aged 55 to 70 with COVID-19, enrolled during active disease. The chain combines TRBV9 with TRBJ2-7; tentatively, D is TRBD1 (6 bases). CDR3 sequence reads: CASSVGGRAYEQYF. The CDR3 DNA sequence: TGTGCCAGCAGCGTTGGGGGCCGAGCCTACGAGCAGTACTTC. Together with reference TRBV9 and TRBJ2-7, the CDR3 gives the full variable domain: DSGVTQTPKHLITATGQRVTLRCSPRSGDLSVYWYQQSLDQGLQFLIQYYNGEERAKGNILERFSAQQFPDLHSELNLSSLELGDSALYFCASSVGGRAYEQYFGPGTRLTVT.